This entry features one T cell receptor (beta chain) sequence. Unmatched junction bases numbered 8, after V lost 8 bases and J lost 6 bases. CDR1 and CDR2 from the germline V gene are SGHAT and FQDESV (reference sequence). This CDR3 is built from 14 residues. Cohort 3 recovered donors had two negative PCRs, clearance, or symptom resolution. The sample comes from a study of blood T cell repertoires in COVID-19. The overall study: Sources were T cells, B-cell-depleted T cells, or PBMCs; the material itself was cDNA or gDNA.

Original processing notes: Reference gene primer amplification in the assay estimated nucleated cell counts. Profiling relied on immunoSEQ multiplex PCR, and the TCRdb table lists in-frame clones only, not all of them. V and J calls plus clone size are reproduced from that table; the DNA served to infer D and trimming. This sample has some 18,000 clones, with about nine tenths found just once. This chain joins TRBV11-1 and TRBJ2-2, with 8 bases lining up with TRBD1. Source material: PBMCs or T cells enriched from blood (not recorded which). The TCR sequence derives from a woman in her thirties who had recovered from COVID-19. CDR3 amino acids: CASWPGQVPGELFF. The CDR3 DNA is TGTGCCAGCTGGCCGGGACAGGTTCCCGGGGAGCTGTTTTTT. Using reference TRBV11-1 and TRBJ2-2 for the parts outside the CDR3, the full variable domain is EAEVAQSPRYKITEKSQAVAFWCDPISGHATLYWYRQILGQGPELLVQFQDESVVDDSQLPKDRFSAERLKGVDSTLKIQPAELGDSAMYLCASWPGQVPGELFFGEGSRLTVL.